This record looks at one T cell receptor (beta chain) sequence and its context. This may be a read error: a much more frequent sequence differs by one nucleotide. The source of the sample is a study of regulatory T cells in long-lasting Graves disease. Sample time point: newly diagnosed GD, antithyroid drugs for less than 3 months. PBMCs provided the RNA from which the TCR library was made. Trimming removed 5 bases from V and 0 bases from J, with 17 bases in between. The CDR3 is made up of 16 amino acids. CDR1 is SGHNT, CDR2 YENEEA, per germline. Investigators prepared the TCR beta libraries by applying iRepertoire HTBI primers and Arm-PCR of CDR3 regions. TCRdb re-derived calls from the multiplex PCR reads in MiXCR, one entry per CDR3 protein. The sample lists 450,000 to 600,000 distinct CDR3 sequences; less than 15% were seen once. These data were also reused for a study on T cells in Graves' hyperthyroidism and ophthalmopathy.

The chain employs TRBV11-3 and TRBJ2-7; D unresolved. Sequencing was performed on peripheral blood mononuclear cells (PBMCs), taken at new diagnosis, from a patient treated with antithyroid drugs. The receptor was isolated from a man between 25 and 39 years old with Graves disease. CDR3: CASSPTVGCGSYEQYF. CDR3 in DNA: TGTGCCAGCAGCCCCACTGTCGGGTGCGGCTCCTACGAGCAGTACTTC. The full variable domain, completed using reference TRBV11-3 and TRBJ2-7, is EAGVVQSPRYKIIEKKQPVAFWCNPISGHNTLYWYLQNLGQGPELLIRYENEEAVDDSQLPKDRFSAERLKGVDSTLKIQPAELGDSAVYLCASSPTVGCGSYEQYFGPGTRLTVT.